This T cell receptor (beta chain) was profiled in a study of T-cell memory formation after mild COVID-19. In TCRdb, the 5' RACE reads were re-called with MiXCR into one record per CDR3 protein. Of about 270,000 distinct CDR3 sequences in the sample, about a sixth were seen once. Looked up from germline, CDR1 is DFQATT and CDR2 is SNEGSKA (reference sequence). The CDR3 has 11 residues. V was trimmed by 6 bases and J by 5 bases, leaving 10 bases between them. Details on this clonotype: Its antigen is unknown.

Study outcomes and limitations: Later expanders leaned toward CD4+, whereas clones contracting from day 15 to 85 were balanced CD4/CD8.

The rearrangement joins TRBV20-1 to TRBJ1-2; D unclear. This receptor was identified in a man aged 18 to 35 who had mild COVID-19 (a few samples of this study predate the infection). Cell type and time point are not known. The specimen was PBMCs or a T cell subset sorted from them (not recorded which). The CDR3 spells CSARRGYGYTF. The CDR3, as DNA: TGCAGTGCCCGCCGAGGATATGGCTACACCTTC.